These T cell receptor beta chains were read from a single sample in a study of T cells in Graves' hyperthyroidism and ophthalmopathy. A single record per CDR3 protein comes from TCRdb applying MiXCR to the multiplex PCR reads. The sample has about 350,000 distinct CDR3 sequences, about 18% seen once. Sequencing was performed on blood. All receptors come from a woman younger than 45 with Graves' hyperthyroidism that later progressed to Graves' ophthalmopathy. The CDR3 runs from the conserved cysteine through the conserved F or W. The D gene is left open where the match is weak. Size is omitted from some rows. Given values are once, few, many or a class for expanded clones.

D gene,J gene,clone size,V gene,CDR3 protein,CDR3 DNA
NA,TRBJ2-5,many,TRBV7-9,CASRSKGPQETQYF,TGTGCCAGCAGGTCTAAGGGACCCCAAGAGACCCAGTACTTC
NA,TRBJ2-3,few,TRBV6-1,CASSPQDTRTITDTQYF,TGTGCCAGCAGCCCACAAGACACGCGGACTATCACAGATACGCAGTATTTT
NA,TRBJ2-2,NA,TRBV6-1,CASRALVGGRANTGELFF,TGTGCCAGCAGAGCCTTGGTAGGGGGGAGGGCGAATACCGGGGAGCTGTTTTTT
NA,TRBJ2-5,many,TRBV11-2,CASSLRGKETQYF,TGTGCCAGCAGCTTGAGAGGGAAAGAGACCCAGTACTTC
NA,TRBJ2-7,NA,TRBV30,CAWRQTGGVVQYF,TGTGCCTGGAGACAGACAGGAGGGGTCGTGCAGTACTTC
NA,TRBJ2-3,many,TRBV11-1,CASSLGTPSTDTQYF,TGTGCCAGCAGCCTAGGGACTCCTAGCACAGATACGCAGTATTTT
NA,TRBJ2-3,many,TRBV10-3,CAISESDQGPLPTQYF,TGTGCCATCAGTGAGTCAGACCAGGGGCCGCTACCCACGCAGTATTTT
NA,TRBJ1-4,many,TRBV28,CASSRYNEKLFF,TGTGCCAGCAGTAGGTATAATGAAAAACTGTTTTTT
NA,TRBJ1-5,many,TRBV28,CASSWGRAGNQPQHF,TGTGCCAGCAGCTGGGGGAGGGCCGGCAATCAGCCCCAGCATTTT
TRBD1,TRBJ2-7,many,TRBV20-1,CSALGTVSYEQYF,TGCAGTGCCCTCGGGACAGTTTCTTACGAGCAGTACTTC
NA,TRBJ2-7,many,TRBV11-3,CASSLSYGAGHEQYF,TGTGCCAGCAGCTTAAGCTATGGGGCTGGGCACGAGCAGTACTTC
TRBD1,TRBJ1-2,few,TRBV27,CASSLGGQANYGHTF,TGTGCCAGCAGTCTAGGGGGACAGGCCAACTATGGCCACACCTTC
NA,TRBJ1-4,many,TRBV10-2,CASSDYEGLYPPAANEKLFF,TGCGCCAGCAGTGACTATGAGGGTCTTTATCCCCCTGCGGCTAATGAAAAACTGTTTTTT
TRBD2,TRBJ2-7,NA,TRBV11-2,CASSLVTGGPIYEQYF,TGTGCCAGCAGCTTAGTTACGGGAGGGCCCATTTACGAGCAGTACTTC
TRBD2,TRBJ2-1,few,TRBV27,CASSSPLAGVDNEQFF,TGTGCCAGCAGTTCTCCACTAGCGGGAGTTGACAATGAGCAGTTCTTC
TRBD2,TRBJ2-5,NA,TRBV29-1,CSVALAGGGETQYF,TGCAGCGTTGCATTAGCGGGAGGAGGAGAGACCCAGTACTTC
TRBD2,TRBJ2-1,many,TRBV6-1,CASIRGLVNEQFF,TGTGCCAGCATCCGGGGACTAGTCAATGAGCAGTTCTTC
TRBD2,TRBJ2-1,NA,TRBV20-1,CSARDLVLAGNEQFF,TGCAGTGCTAGAGATTTAGTACTAGCGGGTAATGAGCAGTTCTTC
TRBD1,TRBJ2-7,many,TRBV2,CASRGTETYEQYF,TGTGCCAGCAGAGGGACAGAAACCTACGAGCAGTACTTC
NA,TRBJ1-3,few,TRBV11-2,CASSLIRGVNSGNTIYF,TGTGCCAGCAGCTTAATTAGAGGGGTGAACTCTGGAAACACCATATATTTT
NA,TRBJ1-2,many,TRBV20-1,CSASSLGRTAYYGYTF,TGCAGTGCTAGCAGCTTAGGTAGGACCGCATACTATGGCTACACCTTC
NA,TRBJ2-3,NA,TRBV6-4,CASSATGITDTQYF,TGTGCCAGCAGTGCCACAGGGATCACAGATACGCAGTATTTT
NA,TRBJ2-6,many,TRBV12-3/TRBV12-4,CASSPNELNSGANVLTF,TGTGCCAGCAGTCCGAACGAGCTTAACTCTGGGGCCAACGTCCTGACTTTC
NA,TRBJ1-5,few,TRBV19,CASSITARDWQPQHF,TGTGCCAGTAGTATAACTGCGAGGGATTGGCAGCCCCAGCATTTT
NA,TRBJ2-3,few,TRBV29-1,CSVFLGKRGTDTQYF,TGCAGCGTTTTTCTAGGGAAACGAGGCACAGATACGCAGTATTTT
NA,TRBJ2-3,few,TRBV5-1,CASSPGAATDTQYF,TGCGCCAGCAGCCCGGGGGCCGCCACAGATACGCAGTATTTT
TRBD1,TRBJ1-1,many,TRBV11-2,CACRRQGVWTTEAFF,TGTGCCTGTCGTCGACAGGGAGTGTGGACCACTGAAGCTTTCTTT
NA,TRBJ1-1,many,TRBV7-2,CASRLTRRTEAFF,TGTGCCAGCCGATTAACTAGAAGGACTGAAGCTTTCTTT
NA,TRBJ2-1,few,TRBV29-1,CSVEEWQGKGNEQFF,TGCAGCGTTGAAGAATGGCAGGGGAAAGGCAATGAGCAGTTCTTC
NA,TRBJ2-7,many,TRBV27,CASSQSPSNEQYF,TGTGCCAGCAGTCAGTCCCCCTCGAACGAGCAGTACTTC
NA,TRBJ2-1,many,TRBV11-2,CASSSTGLSYNEQFF,TGTGCCAGCAGTTCTACAGGTTTATCCTACAATGAGCAGTTCTTC
NA,TRBJ2-7,many,TRBV10-3,CAISETNYYEQYF,TGTGCCATCAGTGAGACCAACTACTACGAGCAGTACTTC
NA,TRBJ2-3,many,TRBV11-2,CASSLVFTDTQYF,TGTGCCAGCAGCTTAGTTTTCACAGATACGCAGTATTTT
NA,TRBJ2-2,many,TRBV4-1,CASSHQRTAGELFF,TGCGCCAGCAGCCATCAGCGGACAGCCGGGGAGCTGTTTTTT
NA,TRBJ2-1,many,TRBV27,CASSLYSGDEQFF,TGTGCCAGCAGTTTATATAGCGGCGATGAGCAGTTCTTC
NA,TRBJ2-7,few,TRBV5-6,CASSVDGRSPYEQYF,TGTGCCAGCAGCGTCGACGGTCGCTCGCCCTACGAGCAGTACTTC
NA,TRBJ2-7,NA,TRBV12-3/TRBV12-4,CASSPGPNYGQYF,TGTGCCAGCAGTCCGGGACCGAACTACGGGCAGTACTTC
NA,TRBJ2-7,few,TRBV5-1,CASSLTPTATTYEQYF,TGCGCCAGCAGCTTGACCCCGACAGCAACCACCTACGAGCAGTACTTC
NA,TRBJ2-7,many,TRBV6-1,CASSGGPTGSGYEQYF,TGTGCCAGCAGTGGGGGCCCTACAGGGTCGGGTTACGAGCAGTACTTC
NA,TRBJ1-1,many,TRBV12-3/TRBV12-4,CASSFSEDRAFF,TGTGCCAGCAGTTTCTCGGAAGATCGAGCTTTCTTT
TRBD2,TRBJ2-1,NA,TRBV3-1,CASSHWLADYNEQFF,TGTGCCAGCAGCCACTGGCTAGCGGACTACAATGAGCAGTTCTTC
NA,TRBJ2-1,NA,TRBV5-4,CASSQPSTDTVKQFF,TGTGCCAGCAGCCAACCCTCGACCGATACGGTGAAGCAGTTCTTC
NA,TRBJ2-1,many,TRBV29-1,CSVGRGSGSYNEQFF,TGCAGCGTTGGTCGTGGGAGCGGGTCCTACAATGAGCAGTTCTTC
NA,TRBJ1-3,many,TRBV5-1,CASSRSMSGNTIYF,TGCGCCAGCAGCAGGAGTATGTCTGGAAACACCATATATTTT
TRBD1,TRBJ1-1,NA,TRBV15,CATSRNQGQGNEAFF,TGTGCCACCAGCAGAAATCAAGGACAGGGAAATGAAGCTTTCTTT
TRBD1,TRBJ1-5,many,TRBV5-1,CASSPRTGGNQPQHF,TGCGCCAGCAGCCCTCGGACAGGGGGCAATCAGCCCCAGCATTTT
NA,TRBJ1-6,many,TRBV12-3/TRBV12-4,CASSFSPLQANSPLHF,TGTGCCAGCAGTTTTAGTCCTTTACAGGCTAATTCACCCCTCCACTTT
NA,TRBJ2-2,few,TRBV7-8,CASSFLGVQRPGELFF,TGTGCCAGCAGCTTCCTAGGGGTGCAGAGGCCCGGGGAGCTGTTTTTT
TRBD1,TRBJ2-7,many,TRBV27,CASSFGGTGYEQYF,TGTGCCAGCAGTTTCGGCGGGACAGGCTACGAGCAGTACTTC
NA,TRBJ2-7,many,TRBV6-1,CASSEMAASYEQYF,TGTGCCAGCAGTGAAATGGCGGCCTCCTACGAGCAGTACTTC